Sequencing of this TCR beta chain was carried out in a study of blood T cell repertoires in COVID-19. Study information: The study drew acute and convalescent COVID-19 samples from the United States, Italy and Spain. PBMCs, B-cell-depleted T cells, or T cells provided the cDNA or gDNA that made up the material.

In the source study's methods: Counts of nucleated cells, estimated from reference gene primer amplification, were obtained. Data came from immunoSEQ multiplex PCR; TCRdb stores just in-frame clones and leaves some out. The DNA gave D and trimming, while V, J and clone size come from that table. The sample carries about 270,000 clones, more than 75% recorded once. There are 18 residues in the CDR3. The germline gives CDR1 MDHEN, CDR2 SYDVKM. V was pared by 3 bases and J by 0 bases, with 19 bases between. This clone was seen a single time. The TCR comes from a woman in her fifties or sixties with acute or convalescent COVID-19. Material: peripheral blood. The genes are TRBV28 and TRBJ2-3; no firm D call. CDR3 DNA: TGTGCCAGCAGTTTCGCCCCGTGGGCAGCCGCTAGCACAGATACGCAGTATTTT. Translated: CASSFAPWAAASTDTQYF. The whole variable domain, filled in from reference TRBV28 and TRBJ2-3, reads DVKVTQSSRYLVKRTGEKVFLECVQDMDHENMFWYRQDPGLGLRLIYFSYDVKMKEKGDIPEGYSVSREKKERFSLILESASTNQTSMYLCASSFAPWAAASTDTQYFGPGTRLTVL.